This entry features one T cell receptor (beta chain) sequence. Its target is not known. Any history of autoimmune disease or systemic immunosuppression disqualified patients. The table came from immunoSEQ multiplex PCR; TCRdb's copy has only in-frame clones and leaves some out. The data hold over 20,000 clones, with 80% to 90% observed a single time. The sample comes from a study of OX40 agonist ivuxolimab in advanced cancers. Across the whole study: Ivuxolimab, an agonist antibody against OX40 (CD134), was given to patients. General study points: Expanded clones belonging to CD8+ T cells outnumbered, on average, those of CD4+. Among the least clonally expanded were partial responders at 0.1-3.0 mg/kg.

CDR1 and CDR2 (germline): MDHEN, SYDVKM. The V gene lost 6 bases and the J gene lost 5 bases, with 22 bases spanning the gap. The CDR3 is 17 amino acids. The source of this sequence is an adult with an advanced solid tumor such as melanoma, head and neck, liver or kidney cancer. V usage is TRBV28 and J usage is TRBJ1-4, with D tentatively TRBD1 (5 bases). Sequenced material: CD4+ or CD8+ T cells sorted from blood, taken in a trial of the OX40 agonist ivuxolimab. The CDR3 coding sequence is TGTGCCAGCAGCCCCCTCCTCCTAGACAGCCTCAATGAAAAACTGTTTTTT. It encodes CASSPLLLDSLNEKLFF.